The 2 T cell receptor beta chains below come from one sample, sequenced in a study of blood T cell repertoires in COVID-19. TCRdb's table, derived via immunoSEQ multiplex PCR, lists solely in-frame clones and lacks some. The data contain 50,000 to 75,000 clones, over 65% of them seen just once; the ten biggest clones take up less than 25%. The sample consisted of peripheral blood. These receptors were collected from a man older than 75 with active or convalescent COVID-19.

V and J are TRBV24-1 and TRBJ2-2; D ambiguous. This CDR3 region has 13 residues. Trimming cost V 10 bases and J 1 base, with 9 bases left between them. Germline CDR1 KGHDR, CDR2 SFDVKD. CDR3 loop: CATRNRNTGELFF. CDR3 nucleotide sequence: TGTGCCACTCGTAACAGGAACACCGGGGAGCTGTTTTTT.

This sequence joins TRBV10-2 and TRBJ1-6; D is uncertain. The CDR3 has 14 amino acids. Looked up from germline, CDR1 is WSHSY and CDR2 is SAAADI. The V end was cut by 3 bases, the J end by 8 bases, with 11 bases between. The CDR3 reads CASSDVGGDSPLHF. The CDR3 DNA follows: TGCGCCAGCAGTGACGTTGGCGGCGATTCACCCCTCCACTTT.